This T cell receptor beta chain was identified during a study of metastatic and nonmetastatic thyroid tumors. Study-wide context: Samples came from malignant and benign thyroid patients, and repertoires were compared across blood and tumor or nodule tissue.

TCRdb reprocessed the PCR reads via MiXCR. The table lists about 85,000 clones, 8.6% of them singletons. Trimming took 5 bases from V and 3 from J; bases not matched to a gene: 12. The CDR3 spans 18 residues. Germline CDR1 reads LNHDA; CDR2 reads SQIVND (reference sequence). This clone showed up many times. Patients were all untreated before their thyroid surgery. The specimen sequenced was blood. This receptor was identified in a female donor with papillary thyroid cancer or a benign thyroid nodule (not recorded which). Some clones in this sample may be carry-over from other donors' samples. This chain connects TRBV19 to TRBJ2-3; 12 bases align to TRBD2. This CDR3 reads CASSSLQLAGGRTDTQYF. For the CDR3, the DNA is TGTGCCAGTAGTTCTCTACAGCTAGCGGGGGGGCGTACAGATACGCAGTATTTT.